This T cell receptor (beta chain) is from a study of T cell responses to AZD1222 COVID-19 vaccine. Whole-study results and caveats: Baseline antibody screening turned up just a handful of seropositive AZD1222 recipients. Two AZD1222 doses significantly raised spike-specific TCR breadth and depth over controls.

On this clone itself: Its antigen remains unidentified.

The method was immunoSEQ multiplex PCR; TCRdb's version includes in-frame clones alone and lacks a portion of them. The data show under 200,000 clones, around nine tenths seen once. Germline V gene sequence: CDR1 ENHRY, CDR2 SYGVKD. Between the trimmed V and J ends, which lost 7 bases and 3 bases, there was a span of 13 bases. The CDR3 runs to 14 residues. The source material was peripheral blood, sampled 28 days after the second dose of the MenACWY control vaccine. The genes are TRBV10-3 and TRBJ1-5; the D gene is possibly TRBD1 (6 bases). This TCR came from an adult who received the MenACWY meningococcal vaccine as a control. This CDR3 is CAIKADRNNQPQHF. The CDR3, as DNA: TGTGCCATCAAGGCTGACAGGAACAATCAGCCCCAGCATTTT.